The sequence of this T cell receptor (beta chain) was determined in a study of cytomegalovirus exposure and HLA in healthy donors. Findings of the study overall: Most of the TCR beta V segments (in an earlier analysis) were productive either about 87% or about 30% of the time. Both high specificity and high sensitivity reportedly marked the classifier's diagnosis of cytomegalovirus status.

A word on this clone: Its antigen is not identified.

The CDR3 is 15 amino acids. V lost 1 base to trimming and J lost 9 bases, with 13 bases between them. Germline-derived CDR1 and CDR2 are SNHLY and FYNNEI. The PCR had 60 Vbeta and 13 Jbeta primers. In the original workflow: Later reanalysis found tens of millions of unique TCR beta chains, 10 million to 12 million of them shared. Method: immunoSEQ multiplex PCR; TCRdb's copy keeps in-frame clones and lacks some. V and J calls plus clone size are reproduced from that table; the DNA served to infer D and trimming. Here the sample spans roughly 200,000 clones, just over 75% being singletons. The J gene is TRBJ1-6, the V gene TRBV2; possibly TRBD1 for D (6 bases). Sequenced sample: PBMCs. This clonotype was sampled from a woman aged 60 to 75 in good health and CMV-seropositive. The CDR3 DNA reads TGTGCCAGCAGTGAAGGATCAAGGGGGGGTTCACCCCTCCACTTT. This encodes CASSEGSRGGSPLHF.